A single sample gave rise to the 21 T cell receptor beta chains below, sequenced in a study of cytomegalovirus exposure and HLA in healthy donors. Use of 60 Vbeta and 13 Jbeta primers characterized the PCR. Only in-frame clones appear in the TCRdb table, and some are missing; sequencing was by immunoSEQ multiplex PCR. The sample lists about 180,000 clones, 76% occurring once. The sample consisted of PBMCs. Receptor source: a woman between 25 and 40 years old in good health and CMV-seropositive.

This rearrangement joins TRBV6-5 to TRBJ2-3, with 7 bases matching TRBD2. The CDR3 length is 15 residues. Germline V gene sequence: CDR1 MNHEY, CDR2 SVGAGI. Losses at the gene ends were 2 bases for V and 1 base for J; bases not matched to a gene: 3. This chain's CDR3 is CASSYEGLRTDTQYF. In DNA form, the CDR3 reads TGTGCCAGCAGTTACGAGGGACTACGCACAGATACGCAGTATTTT.

J is TRBJ2-3 and V is TRBV4-2; tentatively, D is TRBD1 (6 bases). The germline V and J ends were trimmed by 0 bases and 1 base, with 17 bases remaining between them. There are 18 residues in the CDR3. Germline CDR1 LGHNA, CDR2 YNFKEQ. The CDR3 protein is CASSQDWDKPGRTDTQYF. In nucleotides, the CDR3 is TGTGCCAGCAGCCAAGACTGGGACAAGCCGGGGCGCACAGATACGCAGTATTTT.

This clone was recorded once. This chain joins TRBV11-2 and TRBJ1-2, with D perhaps matching TRBD1 (6 bases). Germline values: CDR1 SGHAT, CDR2 FQNNGV. The germline V and J ends were trimmed by 4 bases and 1 base, with 13 bases remaining between them. There are 15 residues in the CDR3. The chain's CDR3 is CASSSPRGNNYGYTF. In DNA form, the CDR3 reads TGTGCCAGCAGCTCCCCCAGGGGAAATAACTATGGCTACACCTTC.

The rearrangement joins TRBV4-3 to TRBJ2-2; 10 bases map to TRBD2. Trimming took 1 base from V and 5 from J; bases not matched to a gene: 10. The CDR3 length is 18 residues. Germline-derived CDR1 and CDR2 are LGHNA and YSLEER. Written as DNA, the CDR3 is TGCGCCAGCAGCCAAGCCCTAGCGGGGGCGACGGGAACCGGGGAGCTGTTTTTT. As protein: CASSQALAGATGTGELFF.

CDR3 sequence (DNA): TGTGCCAGCAGTGAAGCACCGAGCACTGAAGCTTTCTTT. Amino acid sequence: CASSEAPSTEAFF. V is TRBV2 and J is TRBJ1-1; D unclear. Germline values: CDR1 SNHLY, CDR2 FYNNEI. The CDR3 has 13 residues. V shed 0 bases and J shed 4 bases, with 6 bases lying between them.

This sequence joins TRBV11-2 and TRBJ2-3, with a possible D match to TRBD1 (5 bases). This CDR3 region has 16 residues. The germline V and J ends were trimmed by 3 bases and 2 bases, with 15 bases remaining between them. Germline CDR1 and CDR2: SGHAT and FQNNGV. The CDR3 DNA is TGTGCCAGCAGCTTTTTAGGACACCGTGACACAGATACGCAGTATTTT. Translated: CASSFLGHRDTDTQYF.

The chain uses TRBV7-2 and TRBJ2-3; TRBD2 matches at 8 bases. Germline V CDR1 and CDR2: SGHTA, FQGNSA. This CDR3 has 16 amino acids. V lost 5 bases, J lost 2 bases, and 9 bases stayed unmatched. This chain's CDR3 is CASSLGGRGATDTQYF. As DNA, the CDR3 is TGTGCCAGCAGCCTGGGTGGGCGGGGGGCCACAGATACGCAGTATTTT.

The chain has TRBV7-3 and TRBJ2-1; 8 bases align to TRBD2. The CDR3 loop spans 15 amino acids. The germline gives CDR1 SGHTA, CDR2 FQGTGA. V lost 2 bases, J lost 4 bases, and 4 bases stayed unmatched. CDR3 nucleotides: TGTGCCAGCAGCTTAGGCGGGGGGAAATACAATGAGCAGTTCTTC. This gives the protein CASSLGGGKYNEQFF.

The CDR3 coding sequence is TGCGCCAGCAGCCAAGAACTAGGTGGACGTACAGATACGCAGTATTTT. The encoded protein is CASSQELGGRTDTQYF. This chain links TRBV4-3 with TRBJ2-3, with D possibly matching TRBD2 (5 bases). Trimming took off 0 bases at V and 3 bases at J, with 13 bases between the two ends. Looked up from germline, CDR1 is LGHNA and CDR2 is YSLEER. The length of the CDR3 is 16 residues.

The V gene is TRBV9, the J gene TRBJ2-1; weak D call: TRBD1 (5 bases). Germline CDR1 is SGDLS and CDR2 is YYNGEE. V was clipped by 6 bases and J by 7 bases, with 17 bases between them. The CDR3 has 14 amino acids. Written as DNA, the CDR3 is TGTGCCAGCAACTCCGGACAAACCTTGAATGAGCAGTTCTTC. Translated, it gives CASNSGQTLNEQFF.

The V call is TRBV28, the J call TRBJ1-1; 9 bases agree with TRBD1. Trimming removed 5 bases from V and 1 base from J; junction bases left unmatched: 2. The CDR3 is made up of 14 amino acids. Germline loops: CDR1 MDHEN, CDR2 SYDVKM. The CDR3: CASSNRGQNTEAFF. The CDR3 nucleotides are TGTGCCAGCAGTAACAGGGGGCAGAACACTGAAGCTTTCTTT.

This clone appeared a few times. The V gene is TRBV19, the J gene TRBJ1-5; D gene unclear. The CDR3 length is 13 residues. Germline V lookup: CDR1 LNHDA, CDR2 SQIVND (reference sequence). Deletions cut 5 bases from V and 3 bases from J, with 8 bases between. In DNA form, the CDR3 reads TGTGCCAGTAGTTATGGGCTCAATCAGCCCCAGCATTTT. Encoded protein: CASSYGLNQPQHF.

This chain connects TRBV7-2 to TRBJ2-5; possibly TRBD1 for D (5 bases). The DNA end favors TRBJ2-7, so the J call may be wrong. This CDR3 comprises 17 residues. Germline CDR1 SGHTA, CDR2 FQGNSA. CDR3 loop: CASSLRRGPLEYYEQYF. The CDR3 DNA reads as TGTGCCAGCAGCTTGAGAAGGGGTCCCCTAGAATACTACGAGCAGTACTTC.

This chain links TRBV28 with TRBJ1-2; 7 nucleotides agree with TRBD1. CDR1 and CDR2 (germline): MDHEN, SYDVKM. CDR3 size: 13 residues. Germline trimming cut 7 bases from V and 2 bases from J; bases unmatched to any gene: 4. The chain's CDR3 is CASTSGQNYGYTF. Here the CDR3 DNA reads TGTGCCAGCACCTCGGGACAGAACTATGGCTACACCTTC.

The chain carries TRBV6-5 and TRBJ2-1; 12 nucleotides align to TRBD2. After removal of 6 bases from V and 5 bases from J, the junction contained 5 bases not matched to a gene. In germline, CDR1 is MNHEY, CDR2 SVGAGI. The CDR3 sequence is 15 residues long. CDR3 DNA sequence: TGTGCCAGCAGCCCGACTAGCGGGGGTCACAATGAGCAGTTCTTC. This encodes CASSPTSGGHNEQFF.

The rearrangement uses TRBV6-5 and TRBJ1-6, with D perhaps TRBD1 (6 bases). With 2 bases removed from V and 8 bases from J, the gap between germline ends came to 16 bases. Germline V gene sequence: CDR1 MNHEY, CDR2 SVGAGI. The CDR3 has 16 residues. The CDR3 sequence: CASSYGGARTDSPLHF. Here the CDR3 DNA reads TGTGCCAGCAGTTACGGGGGGGCCCGAACGGATTCACCCCTCCACTTT.

This chain joins TRBV21-1 and TRBJ2-5; TRBD1, the table's D call, lacks a check against the DNA. TRBV21-1 is a known pseudogene. CDR3 length equals 15 residues. CDR3 sequence reads: CASSKTKQFQETQYF. The CDR3 DNA sequence: TGTGCCAGCAGCAAAACGAAACAGTTCCAAGAGACCCAGTACTTC.

V usage is TRBV4-3 and J usage is TRBJ2-2; 10 bases fit TRBD1. Germline trimming cut 0 bases from V and 7 bases from J; bases unmatched to any gene: 2. Germline V gene sequence: CDR1 LGHNA, CDR2 YSLEER. The CDR3 is 15 amino acids. The DNA of the CDR3 is TGCGCCAGCAGCCAAGAGACAGGGGGCTTCGGGGAGCTGTTTTTT. Translation: CASSQETGGFGELFF.

The rearrangement links TRBV19 to TRBJ2-2; D unresolved. With 5 bases removed from V and 1 base from J, the gap between germline ends came to 5 bases. This CDR3 region has 13 residues. Germline V gene data show CDR1 as LNHDA and CDR2 as SQIVND (reference sequence). CDR3 coding DNA: TGTGCCAGTAGTCTCGGGAACACCGGGGAGCTGTTTTTT. It encodes CASSLGNTGELFF.

The chain combines TRBV28 with TRBJ2-5; 14 bases are shared with TRBD2. V lost 5 bases and J lost 5; bases outside the gene matches: 4. CDR1 and CDR2 (germline): MDHEN, SYDVKM. CDR3 size: 15 residues. Written as DNA, the CDR3 is TGTGCCAGCAGTACAGGACTAGCGGGGGGTGAGACCCAGTACTTC. It encodes CASSTGLAGGETQYF.

The chain recombines TRBV15 with TRBJ2-1; possibly TRBD1 for D (6 bases). The V end was cut by 5 bases, the J end by 2 bases, with 13 bases between. The length of the CDR3 is 15 residues. Looked up from germline, CDR1 is LNHNV and CDR2 is YYDKDF (reference sequence). CDR3 sequence reads: CATSYDGGPYNEQFF. The CDR3 DNA reads TGTGCCACCAGCTACGATGGGGGCCCCTACAATGAGCAGTTCTTC. Full variable domain (rest looked up from reference TRBV15 and TRBJ2-1): DAMVIQNPRYQVTQFGKPVTLSCSQTLNHNVMYWYQQKSSQAPKLLFHYYDKDFNNEADTPDNFQSRRPNTSFCFLDIRSPGLGDTAMYLCATSYDGGPYNEQFFGPGTRLTVL.